A single sample is the source of the 8 T cell receptor beta chains below, sequenced in a study of blood T cell repertoires in COVID-19. The data were produced by immunoSEQ multiplex PCR, yet TCRdb's version contains in-frame clones alone and is incomplete. The repertoire consists of 200,000 to 250,000 clones, with about 80% occurring once and the leading ten covering 7.8%. Sequenced input: peripheral blood. These receptor sequences come from a woman aged 80 or over with COVID-19, enrolled during active disease.

The chain recombines TRBV6-5 with TRBJ2-7; D call uncertain. Germline CDR1 and CDR2: MNHEY and SVGAGI. The CDR3 sequence is 12 residues long. V lost 6 bases to trimming and J lost 0 bases, with 6 bases between them. For the CDR3, the DNA is TGTGCCAGCAGGGCCAGCTCCTACGAGCAGTACTTC. This gives the protein CASRASSYEQYF.

V usage is TRBV4-1 and J usage is TRBJ2-2; the D is unclear. The germline gives CDR1 MGHRA, CDR2 YSYEKL. The ends were cut back, 1 base at V and 0 bases at J, with 12 bases in the middle. CDR3 length equals 17 residues. This CDR3 is CASSQGYARTNTGELFF. CDR3 coding DNA: TGCGCCAGCAGCCAAGGGTATGCGCGGACGAACACCGGGGAGCTGTTTTTT.

This rearrangement joins TRBV6-5 to TRBJ2-2, with no clear D. V lost 7 bases to trimming and J lost 1 base, with 7 bases between them. Per the germline V gene, CDR1 is MNHEY and CDR2 is SVGAGI. The CDR3 covers 13 residues. The CDR3 protein is CASTRQNTGELFF. The CDR3, as DNA: TGTGCCAGCACCCGACAGAACACCGGGGAGCTGTTTTTT.

The sample holds one count of this clone. This chain links TRBV18 with TRBJ1-2, with 9 nucleotides matching TRBD1. The CDR3 runs to 14 residues. The germline V gene has CDR1 KGHSH and CDR2 LQKENI. The ends lost 3 bases at V and 6 bases at J; junction bases unmatched: 5. The CDR3: CASSPQGQGNGYTF. The DNA of the CDR3 is TGTGCCAGCTCACCTCAGGGACAGGGAAATGGCTACACCTTC.

This clone occurred a few times. The CDR3 bases are TGTGCCAGCAGTCCTCCAGGGTTTGCGAACACTGAAGCTTTCTTT. This encodes CASSPPGFANTEAFF. V and J are TRBV27 and TRBJ1-1; TRBD1 is a possible D gene (5 bases). Germline CDR1 is MNHEY and CDR2 is SMNVEV (reference sequence). CDR3 size: 15 residues. V lost 5 bases to trimming and J lost 1 base, with 14 bases between them.

The chain uses TRBV15 and TRBJ2-7; D remains ambiguous. Germline V lookup: CDR1 LNHNV, CDR2 YYDKDF (reference sequence). Trimming removed 6 bases from V and 12 bases from J, with 15 bases in between. This CDR3 comprises 11 residues. The DNA for the CDR3 is TGTGCCACCAGTCATGAATCTATGCGGTACTTC. Its translation: CATSHESMRYF.

This sequence joins TRBV5-1 and TRBJ1-6; D unresolved. The CDR3 totals 16 residues. Per germline, CDR1 SGHRS and CDR2 YFSETQ. V lost 1 base to trimming and J lost 0 bases, with 8 bases between them. The CDR3 DNA follows: TGCGCCAGCAGCTTGCGAGAGAGCTCCTATAATTCACCCCTCCACTTT. As protein: CASSLRESSYNSPLHF.

This clone came up once. The chain links TRBV6-5 to TRBJ2-4; TRBD2 matches 12 bases. Germline values: CDR1 MNHEY, CDR2 SVGAGI. CDR3 length: 16 residues. Trimming at V came to 0 bases and at J to 7 bases, leaving 4 bases not matched to a gene. The CDR3 loop is CASSYSASGGVNIQYF. The CDR3 DNA reads TGTGCCAGCAGTTACTCCGCTAGCGGGGGGGTCAACATTCAGTACTTC.